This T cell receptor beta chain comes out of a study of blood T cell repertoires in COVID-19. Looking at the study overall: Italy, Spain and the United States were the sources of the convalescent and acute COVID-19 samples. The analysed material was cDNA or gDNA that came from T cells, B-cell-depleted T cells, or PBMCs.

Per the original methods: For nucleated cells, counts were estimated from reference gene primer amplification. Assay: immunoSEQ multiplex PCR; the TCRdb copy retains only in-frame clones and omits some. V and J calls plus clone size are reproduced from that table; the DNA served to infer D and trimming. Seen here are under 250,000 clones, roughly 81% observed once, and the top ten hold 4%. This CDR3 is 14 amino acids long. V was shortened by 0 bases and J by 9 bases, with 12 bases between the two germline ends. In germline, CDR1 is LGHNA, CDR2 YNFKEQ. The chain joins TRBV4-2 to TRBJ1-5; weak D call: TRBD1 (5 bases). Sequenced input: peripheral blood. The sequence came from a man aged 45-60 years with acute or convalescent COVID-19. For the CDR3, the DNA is TGTGCCAGCAGCCAAGAAGGAGGGGAGACGCCCCAGCATTTT. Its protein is CASSQEGGETPQHF.